The clone carrying this TCR beta chain has more than one count but fewer than ten. The antigen is undetermined. The data were taken from a study of regulatory T cells in long-lasting Graves disease. Background on the study: Positive TSH receptor antibodies alongside over 5 years of antithyroid drugs were what marked Graves' disease as persistent. The study's findings and limits: The study found TRBV28, TRBJ1-2 and TRBJ2-5 favored in persistent disease.

Sample time point: persistent/refractory GD, antithyroid drugs over 5 years with positive TRAb. The TCR library used RNA extracted from PBMCs. Doctors identified Graves' disease using the American Thyroid Association guidelines. V lost 5 bases to trimming and J lost 6 bases; unmatched junction nucleotides: 6. The CDR3 consists of 12 residues. Looked up from germline, CDR1 is DFQATT and CDR2 is SNEGSKA (reference sequence). For TCR beta, libraries came from iRepertoire HTBI primers and Arm-PCR of CDR3 regions. One entry per CDR3 protein, called by TCRdb with MiXCR from the multiplex PCR reads. This sample carries fewer than 450,000 distinct CDR3 sequences, around a quarter of them seen once, and the ten largest clones take about a quarter.

This clonotype was obtained from a female donor with Graves disease. The J gene is TRBJ2-5, the V gene TRBV20-1; TRBD1 matches at 7 bases. The starting material was peripheral blood mononuclear cells (PBMCs), obtained when the disease was refractory, from a patient treated with antithyroid drugs. The CDR3 coding sequence is TGCAGTGCTGACAGGGAAAGGAAGACCCAGTACTTC. Translation gives CSADRERKTQYF.